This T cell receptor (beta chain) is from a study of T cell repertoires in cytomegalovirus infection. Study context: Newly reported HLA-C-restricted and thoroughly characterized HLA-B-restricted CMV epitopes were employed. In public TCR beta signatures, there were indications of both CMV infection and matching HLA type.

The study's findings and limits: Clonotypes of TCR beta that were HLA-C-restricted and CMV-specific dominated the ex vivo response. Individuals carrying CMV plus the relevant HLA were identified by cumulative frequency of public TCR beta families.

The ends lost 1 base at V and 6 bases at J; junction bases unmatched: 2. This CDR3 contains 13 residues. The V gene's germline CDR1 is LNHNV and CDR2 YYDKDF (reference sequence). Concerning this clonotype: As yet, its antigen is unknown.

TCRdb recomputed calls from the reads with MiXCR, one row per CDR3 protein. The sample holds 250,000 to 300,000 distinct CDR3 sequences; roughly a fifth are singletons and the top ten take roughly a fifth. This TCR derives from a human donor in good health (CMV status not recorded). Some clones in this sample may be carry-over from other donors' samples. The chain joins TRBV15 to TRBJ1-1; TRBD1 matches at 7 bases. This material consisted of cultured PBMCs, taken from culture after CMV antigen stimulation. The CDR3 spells CATSRGQGAEAFF. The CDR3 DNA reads TGTGCCACCAGCAGAGGGCAGGGGGCTGAAGCTTTCTTT.